This T cell receptor (beta chain) was documented in a study of breast tumors, draining lymph nodes, adjacent tissues (dated by TCRdb to about 2016). As for the study more broadly: Breast cancer patients provided tumor, adjacent nontumor tissue and axillary lymph nodes, and the study compared the TCR beta repertoires across these three sources. In human breast cancer, the study set out to evaluate how tumor, surrounding tissue and draining lymph node repertoires relate to one another and whether T cells may move between these sites.

The data were produced on an Illumina HiSeq 2000. Multiplex PCR amplification was used to build the TCR beta chain libraries. High-throughput sequencing was used to analyze the amplified TCR beta chain products. Clones were called with MiXCR by TCRdb after fastp trimmed the public reads at Q25, and only in-frame beta chains were retained. Duplicate CDR3 protein sequences are folded into a single record with the most common DNA and genes. For this sample there are 160,000 or so distinct CDR3 sequences; more than 25% appear just once. The ten biggest clones cover over 3.5% of the sample. What the authors observed across the whole study: The data were considered consistent with most tumor T cells being derived from the lymph node and subsequently expanding within tumor tissue. Tumor T-cell repertoires showed less diversity than lymph node repertoires and more diversity than nontumor tissue repertoires, and tumor T-cell repertoires showed preferential V and J gene usage. The conclusion that tumor T cells originate in lymph nodes was presented as consistent with a hypothesis rather than as directly demonstrated. Tumor and nontumor tissue repertoires were found to be significantly more similar in luminal-like than in basal-like breast cancer.

Lymph node samples were obtained from the axillary draining lymph nodes of breast cancer patients. Regarding this clonotype: The clone's antigen remains unknown. The sample holds no much larger clone one base away, and base qualities are not on file.

V is pared back by 5 bases and J by 0 bases, with 13 bases lying between the germline termini. CDR1 and CDR2 (SQVTM, ANQGSEA) derive from the germline V gene. The CDR3, cysteine through phenylalanine, is 14 amino acids long. This entry keeps only the CDR3 DNA: 42 bases, framed from base 1. The chain couples TRBV29-1 to TRBJ2-5, with a tentative D call of TRBD1 or TRBD2, each matching 6 bases. What was sequenced was axillary lymph node tissue. The sequence was obtained from a female donor with breast cancer. Some clones in this sample may be carry-over from other donors' samples. The CDR3 loop reads CSVLGGRDQETQYF. The bases are TGCAGCGTTCTCGGGGGCCGTGACCAAGAGACCCAGTACTTC.